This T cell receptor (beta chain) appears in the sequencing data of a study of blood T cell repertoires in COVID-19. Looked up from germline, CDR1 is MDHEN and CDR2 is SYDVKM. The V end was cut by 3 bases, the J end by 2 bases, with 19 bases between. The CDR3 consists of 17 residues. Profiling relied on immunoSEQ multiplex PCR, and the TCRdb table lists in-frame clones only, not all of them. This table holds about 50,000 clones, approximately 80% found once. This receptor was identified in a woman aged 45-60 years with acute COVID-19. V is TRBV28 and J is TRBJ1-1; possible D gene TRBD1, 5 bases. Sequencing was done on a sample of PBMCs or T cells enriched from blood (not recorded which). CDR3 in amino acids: CASSFAGLGRLNTEAFF. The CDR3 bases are TGTGCCAGCAGTTTCGCGGGACTAGGCAGGTTAAACACTGAAGCTTTCTTT.